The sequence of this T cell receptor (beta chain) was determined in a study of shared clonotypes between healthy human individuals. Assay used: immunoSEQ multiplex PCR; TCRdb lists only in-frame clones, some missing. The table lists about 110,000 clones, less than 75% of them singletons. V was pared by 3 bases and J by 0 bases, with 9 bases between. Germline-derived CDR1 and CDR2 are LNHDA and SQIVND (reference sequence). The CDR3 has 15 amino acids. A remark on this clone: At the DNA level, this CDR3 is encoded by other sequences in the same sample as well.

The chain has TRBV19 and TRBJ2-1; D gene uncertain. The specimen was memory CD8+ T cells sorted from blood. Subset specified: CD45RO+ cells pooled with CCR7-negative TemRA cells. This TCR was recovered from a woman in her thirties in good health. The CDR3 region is CASSIAESSYNEQFF. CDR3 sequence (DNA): TGTGCCAGTAGTATTGCGGAGAGCTCCTACAATGAGCAGTTCTTC.